Described below is a single T cell receptor beta chain sequence and its context. Everyone who took part was roughly 18 to 89 years old, and they came from about two dozen US areas. These data belong to a study of blood T cell repertoires in COVID-19. About the study: COVID-19 samples, acute and convalescent, were from the United States, Italy and Spain. PBMCs, B-cell-depleted T cells, or T cells provided the cDNA or gDNA that made up the material.

V shed 6 bases and J 5 bases; nucleotides not matched to a gene: 5. Per the germline V gene, CDR1 is MDHEN and CDR2 is SYDVKM. The CDR3 covers 14 residues. Authors' analysis steps: Reference gene primer amplification in the assay estimated nucleated cell counts. The data were produced by immunoSEQ multiplex PCR, yet TCRdb's version contains in-frame clones alone and is incomplete. The V and J calls and clone size are taken from that table; D and trimming were inferred from the DNA. The repertoire holds 300,000 or so clones, 65% to 90% seen once, with around 4.5% in the top ten. The chain carries TRBV28 and TRBJ2-7, with TRBD1 identical over 12 bases. The sequencing input was PBMCs or T cells enriched from blood (not recorded which). This clonotype was obtained from a woman aged 40 to 50 with acute COVID-19. The CDR3 loop is CASSPGQGAHEQYF. The CDR3 DNA is TGTGCCAGCAGCCCGGGACAGGGGGCCCACGAGCAGTACTTC.